This TCR beta chain was captured by sequencing in a study of breast tumors, draining lymph nodes, adjacent tissues. Ten or more counts support this clonotype. Breast cancer patients provided tissue from their axillary draining lymph nodes. TCRdb redid the calling of the multiplex PCR reads with MiXCR, one entry per CDR3 protein. The sample shows fewer than 200,000 distinct CDR3 sequences, 30% to 35% of them seen only once. This clonotype was sampled from a female donor with breast cancer. Some clones in this sample may be carry-over from other donors' samples. Sequenced: axillary lymph node tissue.

The DNA for the CDR3 is TGTGCCAGCAGCCCACAGGGAAGGTCCTACAATGAGCAGTTCTTC. It translates to CASSPQGRSYNEQFF. The gene calls are TRBV14 and TRBJ2-1; possible D gene TRBD1, 6 bases. Germline V gene data show CDR1 as SGHDN and CDR2 as FVKESK. This CDR3 contains 15 residues. V was pared by 4 bases and J by 1 base, with 11 bases between.